Sequencing of this T cell receptor beta chain was carried out in a study of technical replicates of blood from a few donors. V was shortened by 6 bases and J by 0 bases, with 15 bases between the two germline ends. The CDR3 consists of 15 residues. Germline CDR1 MNHEY, CDR2 SVGAGI. The repertoire was sequenced with immunoSEQ multiplex PCR; TCRdb's copy has only in-frame clones and lacks some. The data contain 44,000 or so clones, 92% of them singletons. This rearrangement joins TRBV6-5 to TRBJ2-7; possible D gene TRBD1, 6 bases. The TCR was taken from a human donor in good health. Some clones in this sample may be carry-over from other donors' samples. Material for sequencing was PBMCs. The CDR3 DNA reads as TGTGCCAGCAGACGTACCGGGACAAACTCCTACGAGCAGTACTTC. It is translated as CASRRTGTNSYEQYF.